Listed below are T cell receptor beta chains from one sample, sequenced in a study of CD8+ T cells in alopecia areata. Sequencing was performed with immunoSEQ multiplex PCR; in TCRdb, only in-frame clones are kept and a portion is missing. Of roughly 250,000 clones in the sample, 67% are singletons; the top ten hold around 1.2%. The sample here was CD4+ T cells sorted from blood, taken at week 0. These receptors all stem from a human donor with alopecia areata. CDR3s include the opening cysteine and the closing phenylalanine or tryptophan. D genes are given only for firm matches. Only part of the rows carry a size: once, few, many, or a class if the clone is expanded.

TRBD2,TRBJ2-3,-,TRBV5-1,CASSLDGAGCSYF,TGCGCCAGCAGCTTGGATGGAGCGGGGTGCTCGTATTTT
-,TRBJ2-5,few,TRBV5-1,CASSLATGPREETQYF,TGCGCCAGCAGCTTGGCCACGGGCCCCCGGGAAGAGACCCAGTACTTC
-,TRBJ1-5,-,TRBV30,CACGQSNSNQPQHF,TGTGCATGCGGACAGTCGAATAGCAATCAGCCCCAGCATTTT
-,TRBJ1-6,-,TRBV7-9,CASSPRAGLRSPLHF,TGTGCCAGCAGCCCCCGGGCAGGGTTGCGTTCACCCCTCCACTTT
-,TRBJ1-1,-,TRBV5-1,CASSLTGVTEAFF,TGCGCCAGCAGCTTGACGGGGGTCACTGAAGCTTTCTTT
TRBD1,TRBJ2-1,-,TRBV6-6,CASSYGQGSLYNEQFF,TGTGCCAGCAGTTACGGACAGGGGTCCCTTTACAATGAGCAGTTCTTC
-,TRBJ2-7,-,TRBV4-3,CASSQDAGTYEQYF,TGCGCCAGCAGCCAAGATGCAGGAACCTACGAGCAGTACTTC
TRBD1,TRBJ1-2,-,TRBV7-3,CASSPGTGVGYTF,TGTGCCAGCAGCCCCGGGACAGGGGTAGGCTACACCTTC
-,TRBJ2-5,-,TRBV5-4,CASSLFSLETQYF,TGTGCCAGCAGCTTATTTAGTTTGGAGACCCAGTACTTC
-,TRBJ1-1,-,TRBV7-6,CASSNGVVGWNTEAFF,TGTGCCAGCAGCAATGGGGTGGTTGGGTGGAACACTGAAGCTTTCTTT
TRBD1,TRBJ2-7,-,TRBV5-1,CASSSGQGAYEQYF,TGCGCCAGCAGCTCGGGACAGGGAGCCTACGAGCAGTACTTC
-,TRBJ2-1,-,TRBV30,CAWTKGSSPNEQFF,TGTGCCTGGACCAAGGGCAGTAGCCCCAATGAGCAGTTCTTC
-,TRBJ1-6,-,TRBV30,CARREEGDSPLHF,TGTGCTCGCCGGGAAGAGGGAGATTCACCCCTCCACTTT
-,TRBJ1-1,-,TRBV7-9,CASRFTENTEAFF,TGTGCCAGCAGGTTTACCGAGAACACTGAAGCTTTCTTT
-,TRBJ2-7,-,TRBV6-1,CASSEGRNYEQYF,TGTGCCAGCAGTGAGGGACGGAACTACGAGCAGTACTTC
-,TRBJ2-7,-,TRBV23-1,CASSQSLGPLASYEQYF,TGCGCCAGCAGTCAATCCCTCGGACCGCTAGCCTCATACGAGCAGTACTTC
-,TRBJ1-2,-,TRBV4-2,CASSQGITRRYYGYTF,TGTGCCAGCAGCCAAGGGATAACGCGTCGATACTATGGCTACACCTTC
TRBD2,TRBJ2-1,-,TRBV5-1,CASSGGLAGGLNEQFF,TGCGCCAGCAGCGGAGGACTAGCGGGGGGGCTAAATGAGCAGTTCTTC
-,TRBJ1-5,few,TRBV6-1,CASTEGVGEPQHF,TGTGCCAGCACAGAGGGGGTCGGAGAGCCCCAGCATTTT
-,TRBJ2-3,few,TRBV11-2,CASSLFLSTDTQYF,TGTGCCAGCAGCTTATTCCTGTCCACAGATACGCAGTATTTT
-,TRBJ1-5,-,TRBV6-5,CASLECQPQHF,TGTGCCAGCTTAGAGTGTCAGCCCCAGCATTTT
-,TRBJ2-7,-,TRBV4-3,CASSQEPQGPYEQYF,TGCGCCAGCAGCCAAGAGCCCCAGGGTCCGTACGAGCAGTACTTC
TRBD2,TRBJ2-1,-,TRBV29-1,CSVDSSGLYNEQFF,TGCAGCGTTGACTCTAGCGGCCTCTACAATGAGCAGTTCTTC
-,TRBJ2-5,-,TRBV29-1,CSVRPNSETQYF,TGCAGCGTGCGGCCGAATTCGGAGACCCAGTACTTC
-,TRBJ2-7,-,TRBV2,CASRAGLGQYF,TGTGCCAGCAGGGCCGGCCTTGGGCAGTACTTC
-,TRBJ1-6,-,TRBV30,CAWSDTYNSPLHF,TGTGCCTGGAGCGACACCTATAATTCACCCCTCCACTTT
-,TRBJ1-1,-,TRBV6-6,CASIHAALTEAFF,TGTGCCAGCATTCACGCCGCTTTAACTGAAGCTTTCTTT
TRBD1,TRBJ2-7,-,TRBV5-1,CASSRRQGRHGEQYF,TGCGCCAGCAGCCGGAGACAGGGAAGGCACGGGGAGCAGTACTTC
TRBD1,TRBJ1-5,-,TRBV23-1,CASSHKIRLQGNQPQHF,TGCGCCAGCAGTCATAAAATTAGGTTACAGGGGAATCAGCCCCAGCATTTT
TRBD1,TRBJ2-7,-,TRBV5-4,CASSLEPRGQGEQYF,TGTGCCAGCAGCTTGGAACCCAGGGGACAGGGCGAGCAGTACTTC
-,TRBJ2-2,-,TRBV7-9,CASRSQGITAGELFF,TGTGCCAGCAGATCCCAGGGGATCACCGCCGGGGAGCTGTTTTTT
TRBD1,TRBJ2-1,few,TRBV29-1,CSVEETGNEQFF,TGCAGCGTTGAGGAGACAGGGAATGAGCAGTTCTTC
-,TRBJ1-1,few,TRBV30,CAWSVASHTEAFF,TGTGCCTGGAGTGTAGCCTCTCACACTGAAGCTTTCTTT
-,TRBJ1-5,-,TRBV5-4,CASSFAGSNQPQHF,TGTGCCAGCAGCTTTGCGGGGAGCAATCAGCCCCAGCATTTT
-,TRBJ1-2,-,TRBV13,CASSPHGYGYTF,TGTGCCAGCAGCCCCCACGGGTATGGCTACACCTTC
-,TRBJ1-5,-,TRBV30,CAWATGAHQPQHF,TGTGCCTGGGCGACGGGGGCCCATCAGCCCCAGCATTTT
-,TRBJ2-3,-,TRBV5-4,CASSTAKEGSTDTQYF,TGTGCCAGCAGCACGGCCAAGGAGGGTAGCACAGATACGCAGTATTTT
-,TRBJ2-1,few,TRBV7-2,CASSLLVDEQFF,TGTGCCAGCAGCCTCCTCGTGGATGAGCAGTTCTTC
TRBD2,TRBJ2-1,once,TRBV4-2,CASSQDLAGSSYNEQFF,TGTGCCAGCAGCCAAGATCTAGCGGGGAGCTCCTACAATGAGCAGTTCTTC